This TCR beta chain appears in the sequencing data of a study of shared clonotypes between healthy human individuals. CD45RA+ naive and CD45RA-negative memory subsets were separated from CD4+ cells. Germline CDR1 is MNHEY and CDR2 is SVGAGI. The CDR3 sequence is 15 residues long. The ends lost 5 bases at V and 0 bases at J; junction bases unmatched: 6. Sequencing used immunoSEQ multiplex PCR; TCRdb keeps in-frame clones, though not all of them. The sample yields 2.5 million or so clones, roughly nine tenths seen once. The chain joins TRBV6-5 to TRBJ2-7, with 8 bases matching TRBD1. The TCR sequence derives from a man aged 18 to 30 in good health. The sequencing input was naive CD4+ T cells sorted from blood. Specified subset: CD45RA+ positively selected. The CDR3 region has the DNA TGTGCCAGCAGTCCCTACGGACAGGGCTCCTACGAGCAGTACTTC. Its translation: CASSPYGQGSYEQYF.